These T cell receptor beta chains were read from a single sample in a study of cytomegalovirus exposure and HLA in healthy donors. Measured with immunoSEQ multiplex PCR; TCRdb has only the in-frame clones, and not every one. The sample records around 140,000 clones, around 72% being singletons. The source material was PBMCs. These receptors were taken from a man aged 50-60 years in good health and CMV-seropositive. Both conserved end residues are part of each CDR3. Where a row states a size, it is once, few, many or the class of an expanded clone; other rows omit it.

v_gene	j_gene	abundance	CDR3aa
TRBV14	TRBJ1-3	NA	CASSQALGGSGNTIYF
TRBV4-2	TRBJ2-5	NA	CASSRLTSGEGETQYF
TRBV4-1	TRBJ2-7	NA	CASSQPAVVPYEQYF
TRBV7-8	TRBJ2-1	few	CASSSGTSGGSNHFF
TRBV6-5	TRBJ2-1	NA	CASSLYRIEVNEQFF
TRBV7-8	TRBJ1-5	once	CASSHSDSNQPQHF
TRBV10-3	NA	few	CAITGTGYEQYF
TRBV7-2	TRBJ2-1	NA	CASSLVAGAYNEQFF
TRBV9	TRBJ2-1	NA	CASSPRFGDYNEQFF
TRBV18	TRBJ1-1	NA	CASSPGTERPGTEAFF
TRBV6-6	TRBJ1-6	NA	CASRRVSSPLHF
TRBV6-1	TRBJ1-3	NA	CARAGQEVGGNTIYF
TRBV6-5	TRBJ1-1	NA	CAAGRGAGTEAFF
TRBV4-1	TRBJ1-3	NA	CASSLTQGASSGNTIYF
TRBV27	TRBJ1-1	NA	CASRDRTGGMNTEAFF
TRBV11-3	TRBJ2-1	NA	CASSPGTGSYNEQFF
TRBV9	TRBJ2-5	NA	CASSVARGRETQYF
TRBV5-1	TRBJ1-2	NA	CASSSGGADYGYTF
TRBV6-5	TRBJ1-2	NA	CASSYDSRSIGYTF
TRBV20-1	TRBJ1-2	NA	CSARDPDGYTF
TRBV7-3	TRBJ2-3	NA	CASSPTSGTSGDTQYF
TRBV5-6	TRBJ1-1	NA	CASSSSTEAFF
TRBV7-9	TRBJ1-1	NA	CASSLLQGVTEAFF
TRBV4-1	TRBJ1-1	NA	CASSQERDTEAFF
TRBV5-5	TRBJ1-1	NA	CASSLEGSTEAFF
TRBV5-1	TRBJ2-2	NA	CASSPPTAGGPATGELFF
TRBV7-6	TRBJ1-4	NA	CASSISGQGDEKLFF
TRBV5-4	TRBJ2-1	NA	CASSLGAVSYNEQFF
TRBV7-9	TRBJ2-5	few	CASSSKGLAQYF
TRBV4-2	TRBJ2-6	few	CASSHETGGSGANVLTF
TRBV7-2	TRBJ2-1	NA	CASSLGRVAADEQFF
TRBV6-6	TRBJ2-7	NA	CASSLGQTYEQYF
TRBV25-1	TRBJ1-2	few	CASSDPGQGHGGYTF
TRBV9	TRBJ2-2	NA	CASSVDPGGELFF
TRBV19	TRBJ1-2	NA	CASSTGFAGYTF
TRBV19	TRBJ1-1	few	CASSSIGRTEAFF
TRBV2	TRBJ1-6	NA	CASSEGGGSPLHF